These 25 T cell receptor beta chains share one sample of origin, sequenced in a study of cytomegalovirus exposure and HLA in healthy donors. Use of 60 Vbeta and 13 Jbeta primers characterized the PCR. Measured with immunoSEQ multiplex PCR; TCRdb has only the in-frame clones, and not every one. Here the sample spans 150,000 to 200,000 clones, roughly three quarters being singletons. Sequenced: PBMCs. Receptors originate from a male donor in good health and CMV-seropositive.

The V gene is TRBV15, the J gene TRBJ1-1, with unresolved D. V lost 0 bases and J lost 1, with 6 bases in between. The germline CDR1 and CDR2 sequences are LNHNV and YYDKDF (reference sequence). The CDR3 totals 14 residues. The CDR3 region has the DNA TGTGCCACCAGCAGAGATCTAGGGAACACTGAAGCTTTCTTT. Protein: CATSRDLGNTEAFF.

The genes are TRBV2 and TRBJ2-7; tentative D call: TRBD1 (6 bases). V was pared by 6 bases and J by 4 bases, with 7 bases between. This CDR3 is 11 amino acids long. Germline V lookup: CDR1 SNHLY, CDR2 FYNNEI. The CDR3 loop reads CASRTGYEQYF. For the CDR3, the DNA is TGTGCCAGCAGGACAGGATACGAGCAGTACTTC.

This clone was recorded only once. The chain uses TRBV6-5 and TRBJ2-3; a weak D match, TRBD2 (6 bases). The germline CDR1 and CDR2 sequences are MNHEY and SVGAGI. Trimming took off 5 bases at V and 6 bases at J, with 15 bases between the two ends. This CDR3 contains 14 residues. The CDR3 here is CASSPSWRGDTQYF. The CDR3 nucleotides are TGTGCCAGCAGTCCCTCCTGGCGGGGTGATACGCAGTATTTT.

The rearrangement uses TRBV29-1 and TRBJ2-2; maybe TRBD2 (6 bases). This CDR3 region has 14 residues. Germline values: CDR1 SQVTM, CDR2 ANQGSEA. Trimming shortened V by 4 bases and J by 6 bases, and 15 bases separated the two germline ends. The DNA of the CDR3 is TGCAGCGTTGCTCCGGGGTGGGAGGCCGGGGAGCTGTTTTTT. It specifies CSVAPGWEAGELFF.

The V and J genes are TRBV18 and TRBJ1-1, with D possibly matching TRBD1 (5 bases). The CDR3 is 16 residues long. Deletions cut 0 bases from V and 11 bases from J, with 22 bases between. Looked up from germline, CDR1 is KGHSH and CDR2 is LQKENI. CDR3 sequence reads: CASSPPGGISRLMAFF. The DNA of the CDR3 is TGTGCCAGCTCACCACCGGGGGGGATTTCCAGGTTAATGGCTTTCTTT.

The chain couples TRBV19 to TRBJ2-5; D may be TRBD2 (5 bases). Germline values: CDR1 LNHDA, CDR2 SQIVND (reference sequence). V lost 7 bases and J 6 bases, leaving 18 bases between the germline ends. This CDR3 spans 14 amino acids. The CDR3 here is CASTASEGRKTQYF. DNA for the CDR3: TGTGCCAGTACCGCCAGTGAGGGTAGGAAGACCCAGTACTTC.

V gene TRBV9 combines with J gene TRBJ2-5; the match to TRBD2 covers 9 bases. With 0 bases clipped from V and 6 bases from J, the junction kept 9 bases outside the gene matches. Germline V gives CDR1 SGDLS, CDR2 YYNGEE. This CDR3 has 16 amino acids. The CDR3 nucleotides are TGTGCCAGCAGCGTAGGGGAAATAGCGGGGGAAAAGACCCAGTACTTC. Translated, it gives CASSVGEIAGEKTQYF.

The J gene is TRBJ1-3, the V gene TRBV30; D remains ambiguous. The CDR3 has 15 amino acids. Per germline, CDR1 GTSNPN and CDR2 SVGIG (reference sequence). V shed 1 base and J shed 0 bases, with 10 bases lying between them. In DNA, the CDR3 is TGTGCCTGGAGTGAGGAGGTTTCCTCTGGAAACACCATATATTTT. This gives the protein CAWSEEVSSGNTIYF. Full variable domain (outside the CDR3, taken from reference TRBV30 and TRBJ1-3): SQTIHQWPATLVQPVGSPLSLECTVEGTSNPNLYWYRQAAGRGLQLLFYSVGIGQISSEVPQNLSASRPQDRQFILSSKKLLLSDSGFYLCAWSEEVSSGNTIYFGEGSWLTVV.

The CDR3 loop reads CASSLRGNDRRNTIYF. As DNA, the CDR3 is TGTGCCAGCAGTCTTCGGGGAAACGACAGGAGAAACACCATATATTTT. J is TRBJ1-3 and V is TRBV27, with D perhaps TRBD1 (6 bases). V lost 5 bases to trimming and J lost 5 bases, with 19 bases between them. CDR1 and CDR2 from the germline V gene are MNHEY and SMNVEV (reference sequence). CDR3 length: 16 residues.

The genes are TRBV6-6 and TRBJ2-7; no clear D. Germline V gene sequence: CDR1 MNHNY, CDR2 SVGAGI (reference sequence). V lost 5 bases and J 5 bases, leaving 7 bases between the germline ends. CDR3 length equals 11 residues. The CDR3 sequence: CASSREHEQYF. In DNA, the CDR3 is TGTGCCAGCAGTAGAGAACACGAGCAGTACTTC.

This clone was picked up one time. The chain is built from TRBV6-5 and TRBJ1-1; D remains unclear. Trimming took off 7 bases at V and 3 bases at J, with 12 bases between the two ends. This CDR3 is built from 13 residues. The germline V gene has CDR1 MNHEY and CDR2 SVGAGI. The CDR3 here is CASTQNTYTEAFF. The CDR3 DNA is TGTGCCAGCACCCAGAATACCTACACTGAAGCTTTCTTT.

The gene calls are TRBV30 and TRBJ2-7, with TRBD2 matching over 7 bases. This CDR3 has 16 residues. Losses at the gene ends were 4 bases for V and 2 bases for J; bases not matched to a gene: 14. In germline, CDR1 is GTSNPN, CDR2 SVGIG (reference sequence). This chain's CDR3 is CAWTLLGGADPYEQYF. The CDR3 nucleotides read TGTGCCTGGACCCTTTTGGGAGGGGCCGACCCCTACGAGCAGTACTTC.

V and J are TRBV27 and TRBJ1-1, with 9 bases fitting TRBD1. In germline, CDR1 is MNHEY, CDR2 SMNVEV (reference sequence). With 6 bases clipped from V and 6 bases from J, the junction kept 8 bases outside the gene matches. This CDR3 region has 14 residues. The CDR3 reads CASRVDRGMPEAFF. DNA of the CDR3: TGTGCCAGCAGAGTTGACAGGGGGATGCCTGAAGCTTTCTTT.

This sequence joins TRBV5-1 and TRBJ2-2; possible D gene TRBD1, 5 bases. There are 16 residues in the CDR3. Trimming stripped 0 bases from V and 3 bases from J, with 12 bases between. CDR1 is SGHRS and CDR2 is YFSETQ in the germline V gene. Here the CDR3 DNA reads TGCGCCAGCAGCTTGGTAGTTAGCAGGGACACCGGGGAGCTGTTTTTT. Translating it yields CASSLVVSRDTGELFF. The full variable domain, with the rest looked up from reference TRBV5-1 and TRBJ2-2, is KAGVTQTPRYLIKTRGQQVTLSCSPISGHRSVSWYQQTPGQGLQFLFEYFSETQRNKGNFPGRFSGRQFSNSRSEMNVSTLELGDSALYLCASSLVVSRDTGELFFGEGSRLTVL.

This chain links TRBV7-8 with TRBJ2-1; 12 bases are a match to TRBD2. Germline V gives CDR1 SGHVS, CDR2 FQNEAQ. The V and J ends lost 5 bases and 3 bases, in that order; junction bases with no gene match: 2. This CDR3 is built from 15 residues. For the CDR3, the DNA is TGTGCCAGCAGCGAACTAGCGGGGGGCTACAATGAGCAGTTCTTC. This translates into CASSELAGGYNEQFF.

The chain joins TRBV19 to TRBJ2-5; 10 bases are a match to TRBD2. CDR3 length: 16 amino acids. V trimming: 5 bases; J trimming: 3 bases; junction bases outside the gene matches: 9. Germline-derived CDR1 and CDR2 are LNHDA and SQIVND (reference sequence). CDR3 residues: CASSRRIAGGEETQYF. Written as DNA, the CDR3 is TGTGCCAGTAGTCGCCGAATAGCGGGGGGCGAAGAGACCCAGTACTTC.

V and J are TRBV2 and TRBJ1-2; TRBD1 aligns across 7 bases. Per the germline V gene, CDR1 is SNHLY and CDR2 is FYNNEI. The CDR3 is made up of 14 amino acids. V was pared by 3 bases and J by 3 bases, with 4 bases of the junction left unmatched. The CDR3 nucleotides are TGTGCCAGCAGTGATGACAGGGTGCACTATGGCTACACCTTC. Its protein product is CASSDDRVHYGYTF.

The table lists this clone with a count of one. This sequence joins TRBV7-2 and TRBJ1-2; 8 positions agree with TRBD1. The length of the CDR3 is 16 residues. CDR1 SGHTA and CDR2 FQGNSA come from the germline V gene. V was pared by 1 base and J by 8 bases, with 12 bases of the junction left unmatched. In nucleotides, the CDR3 is TGTGCCAGCAGCTTAGACCCCGGGACAGGAGAATACGGCTACACCTTC. It translates to CASSLDPGTGEYGYTF.

This clone was counted only a few times. The chain employs TRBV7-3 and TRBJ2-1; 9 positions agree with TRBD2. The CDR3 contains 15 residues. Trimming took 3 bases from V and 4 from J; bases not matched to a gene: 4. Germline values: CDR1 SGHTA, CDR2 FQGTGA. CDR3 sequence (DNA): TGTGCCAGCAGCTTTAGCGGGGGCCTTTACAATGAGCAGTTCTTC. This codes for CASSFSGGLYNEQFF.

The count of this clone is one. V gene TRBV7-8 combines with J gene TRBJ2-3; TRBD2 aligns across 7 bases. The ends lost 5 bases at V and 10 bases at J; junction bases unmatched: 15. The CDR3 runs 15 residues. Germline V gene data show CDR1 as SGHVS and CDR2 as FQNEAQ. CDR3 amino acids: CASSQSGAALLAQYF. The DNA for the CDR3 is TGTGCCAGCAGCCAAAGCGGGGCGGCCCTTTTGGCGCAGTATTTT.

This clone showed up just a few times. V is TRBV4-1 and J is TRBJ2-7; 10 bases are a match to TRBD2. The length of the CDR3 is 16 residues. Germline CDR1 MGHRA, CDR2 YSYEKL. V shed 4 bases and J 3 bases; nucleotides not matched to a gene: 9. DNA of the CDR3: TGCGCCAGCAGCCCCTCCAGGGAGCGGGGGGGCTACGAGCAGTACTTC. The encoded protein is CASSPSRERGGYEQYF.

This chain joins TRBV6-6 and TRBJ1-1; tentative D call: TRBD1 (6 bases). V lost 6 bases and J lost 4, with 15 bases in between. The CDR3 is made up of 14 amino acids. The V gene's germline CDR1 is MNHNY and CDR2 SVGAGI (reference sequence). This CDR3 reads CASSHGGGGTEAFF. As DNA, the CDR3 is TGTGCCAGCAGCCACGGGGGGGGCGGCACTGAAGCTTTCTTT.

The rearrangement joins TRBV15 to TRBJ1-6, with TRBD1 as a possible D gene (6 bases). Germline V gene data show CDR1 as LNHNV and CDR2 as YYDKDF (reference sequence). V lost 0 bases to trimming and J lost 6 bases, with 12 bases between them. This CDR3 has 16 residues. The CDR3 here is CATSRDLDSGNSPLHF. The CDR3 DNA is TGTGCCACCAGCAGAGATCTGGACAGCGGTAATTCACCCCTCCACTTT.

The chain joins TRBV5-1 to TRBJ2-3; D is perhaps TRBD1 (6 bases). Germline V CDR1 and CDR2: SGHRS, YFSETQ. V lost 4 bases and J 8 bases, leaving 23 bases between the germline ends. The CDR3 covers 16 residues. CDR3 sequence (DNA): TGCGCCAGCAGCCCTCAGGGTGGGGGCCAAGGGGGTACGCAGTATTTT. This sequence encodes CASSPQGGGQGGTQYF.

J is TRBJ2-5 and V is TRBV5-1, with 8 bases fitting TRBD1. Near its end, the DNA agrees better with TRBJ2-7, so the J call may be wrong. Per the germline V gene, CDR1 is SGHRS and CDR2 is YFSETQ. This CDR3 contains 14 residues. In DNA, the CDR3 is TGCGCCAGCAGCCGCGGACAGGGAGGATACGAGCAGTACTTC. It specifies CASSRGQGGYEQYF.